This record covers a single TCR beta chain. Its antigen remains unknown. This entry comes from a study of cytomegalovirus exposure and HLA in healthy donors. The study, taken as a whole, reports: Despite most TCR sequences being rare, some public TCRs occurred in many donors. In a later analysis, a missense DCLRE1C variant was linked to TCR beta V- and J-gene trimming. By HLA locus, TCR association rates varied in a later analysis, with DRB1 showing the most and HLA-C the fewest.

The CDR3 is made up of 14 amino acids. V gave up 5 bases and J gave up 1 base, with 9 bases separating them. Germline CDR1 and CDR2: MDHEN and SYDVKM. It was with 60 Vbeta and 13 Jbeta primers that the PCR ran. Some clones are missing from TCRdb's copy, which holds only in-frame ones; the method was immunoSEQ multiplex PCR. The sample shows about 140,000 clones, roughly 88% of them seen only once. V is TRBV28 and J is TRBJ1-3; D uncertain. The origin of this receptor is a woman aged 40 to 50 in good health and CMV-seronegative. Sequenced material: PBMCs. The CDR3 is CASSPPGSGNTIYF. DNA of the CDR3: TGTGCCAGCAGTCCCCCGGGATCTGGAAACACCATATATTTT.